A single sample gave rise to the 2 T cell receptor beta chains below, sequenced in a study of cytomegalovirus exposure and HLA in healthy donors. The PCR made use of 60 Vbeta and 13 Jbeta primers. The assay was immunoSEQ multiplex PCR, and TCRdb's table has in-frame clones only and misses some. The listing contains more than 90,000 clones. Input material: PBMCs. All receptors derive from a man aged 35 to 55 in good health and CMV-seropositive.

With regard to this clone: The identical CDR3 is also encoded by other nucleotide sequences in the sample. The chain employs TRBV29-1 and TRBJ2-7, with TRBD1 identical over 7 bases. V gave up 4 bases and J gave up 3 bases; unmatched junction bases: 3. Germline V gene data show CDR1 as SQVTM and CDR2 as ANQGSEA. The CDR3 extends over 12 amino acids. The CDR3 DNA sequence: TGCAGCGTTGGGGACAGTTTCTACGAGCAGTACTTC. Protein: CSVGDSFYEQYF.

The chain carries TRBV7-8 and TRBJ1-2; 9 nucleotides align to TRBD1. Germline trimming cut 5 bases from V and 8 bases from J; bases unmatched to any gene: 9. Germline CDR1 is SGHVS and CDR2 is FQNEAQ. The CDR3 has 14 residues. The CDR3 reads CASSPYTGGDGYTF. CDR3 bases: TGTGCCAGCAGCCCCTACACAGGGGGCGACGGCTACACCTTC.